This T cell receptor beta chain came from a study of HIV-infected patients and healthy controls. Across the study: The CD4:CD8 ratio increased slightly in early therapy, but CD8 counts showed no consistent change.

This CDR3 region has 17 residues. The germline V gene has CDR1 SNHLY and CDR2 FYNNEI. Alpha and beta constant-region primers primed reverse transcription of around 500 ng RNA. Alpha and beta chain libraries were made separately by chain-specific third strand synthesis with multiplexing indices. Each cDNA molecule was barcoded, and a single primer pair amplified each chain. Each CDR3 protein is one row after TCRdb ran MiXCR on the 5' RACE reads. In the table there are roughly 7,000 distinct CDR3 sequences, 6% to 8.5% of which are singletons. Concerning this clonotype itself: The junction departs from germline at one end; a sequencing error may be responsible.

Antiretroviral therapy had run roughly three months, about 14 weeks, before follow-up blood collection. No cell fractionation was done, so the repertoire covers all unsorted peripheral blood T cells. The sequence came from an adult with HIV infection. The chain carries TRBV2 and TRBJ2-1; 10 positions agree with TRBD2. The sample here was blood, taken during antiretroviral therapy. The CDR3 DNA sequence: TGTGCCAGCAGTGAAACAGCTAGCGGGGGCTACAACAATGAGCAGTTATTC. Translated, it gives CASSETASGGYNNEQLF. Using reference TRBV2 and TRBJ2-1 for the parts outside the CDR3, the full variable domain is EPEVTQTPSHQVTQMGQEVILRCVPISNHLYFYWYRQILGQKVEFLVSFYNNEISEKSEIFDDQFSVERPDGSNFTLKIRSTKLEDSAMYFCASSETASGGYNNEQLFGPGTRLTVL.